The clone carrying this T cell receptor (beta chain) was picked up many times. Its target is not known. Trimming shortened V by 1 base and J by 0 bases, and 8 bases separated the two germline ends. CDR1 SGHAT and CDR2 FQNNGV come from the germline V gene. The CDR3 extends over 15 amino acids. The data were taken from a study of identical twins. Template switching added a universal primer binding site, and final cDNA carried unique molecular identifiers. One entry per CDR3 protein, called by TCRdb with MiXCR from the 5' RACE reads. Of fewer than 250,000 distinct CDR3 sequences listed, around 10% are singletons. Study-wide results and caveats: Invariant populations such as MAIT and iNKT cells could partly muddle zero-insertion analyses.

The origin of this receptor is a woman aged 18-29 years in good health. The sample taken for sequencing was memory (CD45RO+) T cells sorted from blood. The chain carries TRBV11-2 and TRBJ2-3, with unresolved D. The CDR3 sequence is CASSLVARSTDTQYF. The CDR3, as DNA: TGTGCCAGCAGCTTAGTGGCCAGGAGCACAGATACGCAGTATTTT.